Following are 9 T cell receptor beta chains from one sample sequenced in a study of shared clonotypes between healthy human individuals. TCRdb's copy holds only in-frame clones and misses some; the assay was immunoSEQ multiplex PCR. Seen here are over a million clones, around 76% observed once, and the top ten hold roughly 1.4%. The sequenced sample was memory CD4+ T cells sorted from blood. Subset given: CD45RA-negative fraction. Source of these receptors: a man younger than 35 in good health.

This chain links TRBV4-1 with TRBJ1-5; no firm D call. CDR3 length: 16 residues. CDR1 and CDR2 (germline): MGHRA, YSYEKL. V lost 3 bases and J 2 bases, leaving 14 bases between the germline ends. CDR3 DNA: TGCGCCAGCAGCCAGGAGGGTAATAGGGGCAATCAGCCCCAGCATTTT. As protein: CASSQEGNRGNQPQHF.

This sequence joins TRBV27 and TRBJ1-6; maybe TRBD1 (5 bases). Germline loops: CDR1 MNHEY, CDR2 SMNVEV (reference sequence). V was shortened by 1 base and J by 3 bases, with 19 bases between the two germline ends. CDR3 length equals 19 residues. The CDR3 nucleotides are TGTGCCAGCAGTTTATTTGGCCGCCGGGGCGACCTCTATAATTCACCCCTCCACTTT. Protein sequence: CASSLFGRRGDLYNSPLHF.

The CDR3 nucleotides are TGTGCCAGCAGCTTGGCCGGGGAGGAGGACTATGGCTACACCTTC. Encoded protein: CASSLAGEEDYGYTF. This sequence joins TRBV5-6 and TRBJ1-2; no clear D gene. The ends were cut back, 0 bases at V and 3 bases at J, with 12 bases in the middle. The germline V gene encodes CDR1 SGHDT and CDR2 YYEEEE. The CDR3 is made up of 15 amino acids.

As for this clone: The DNA is omitted, as the CDR3 cannot be located on it reliably, and the CDR3 follows TCRdb's listing. The genes are TRBV6-1 and TRBJ2-2. CDR1 and CDR2 from the germline V gene are MNHNS and SASEGT. The CDR3 is 14 amino acids long, termini counted. The CDR3 sequence: CASSGTLRAGELFF.

A word on this clone: Possible read error: a much larger clone is one base away. Different DNA sequences within this sample yield the same CDR3. This chain links TRBV11-3 with TRBJ2-3; D not certain. The CDR3 runs to 14 residues. V was shortened by 0 bases and J by 1 base, with 5 bases between the two germline ends. Germline-derived CDR1 and CDR2 are SGHNT and YENEEA. For the CDR3, the DNA is TGTGCCAGCAGCTTAGAAGGGCGCACAGATACGCAGTATTTT. Amino acid sequence: CASSLEGRTDTQYF.

Comment on this clone: A much bigger clone sits one base away, suggesting this may be a read error. Other DNA sequences of this sample code for an identical CDR3. The rearrangement uses TRBV5-6 and TRBJ1-1, with D uncertain. CDR3 length equals 14 residues. Per the germline V gene, CDR1 is SGHDT and CDR2 is YYEEEE. The CDR3 reads CASSLGFRNTEAFF. As DNA, the CDR3 is TGTGCCAGCAGCTTGGGGTTCAGGAACACTGAGGCTTTCTTT.

This clone was recorded once. This sequence joins TRBV7-8 and TRBJ2-6; 7 nucleotides line up with TRBD1. This CDR3 has 19 amino acids. CDR1 and CDR2 (germline): SGHVS, FQNEAQ. CDR3 DNA: TGTGCTATCTCGACAGGGCGAGGTGGTTCTTCCTTTGGGGCCAACGTCCTGACTTTC. Residues: CAISTGRGGSSFGANVLTF.

A note on this clone: This CDR3 is also generated by other DNA sequences in the sample. J is TRBJ2-7 and V is TRBV28, with no clear D. CDR1 MDHEN and CDR2 SYDVKM come from the germline V gene. The CDR3 is made up of 11 amino acids. Trimming took 8 bases from V and 1 from J, leaving 6 bases between them. This chain's CDR3 is CASGTSYEQYF. The CDR3 nucleotides are TGTGCCAGCGGAACGTCCTACGAGCAGTACTTC. The full variable domain, in which reference TRBV28 and TRBJ2-7 provide the parts outside the CDR3, is DVKVTQSSRYLVKRTGEKVFLECVQDMDHENMFWYRQDPGLGLRLIYFSYDVKMKEKGDIPEGYSVSREKKERFSLILESASTNQTSMYLCASGTSYEQYFGPGTRLTVT.

The chain combines TRBV9 with TRBJ1-1, with unresolved D. V was shortened by 0 bases and J by 6 bases, with 21 bases between the two germline ends. The CDR3 has 17 amino acids. The germline gives CDR1 SGDLS, CDR2 YYNGEE. The CDR3 coding sequence is TGTGCCAGCAGCGTAGCTACGGGGAAGGACCCGGCCGCTGAAGCTTTCTTT. This sequence encodes CASSVATGKDPAAEAFF.